The 7 T cell receptor beta chains below were found in one sample sequenced in a study of blood T cell repertoires in COVID-19. This table comes from immunoSEQ multiplex PCR, and its TCRdb copy is limited to in-frame clones, with some not included. Of roughly 260,000 clones in the sample, 87% were seen once. The source material was PBMCs or T cells enriched from blood (not recorded which). The receptors were gathered from a woman between 25 and 40 years old with acute COVID-19.

This rearrangement joins TRBV4-2 to TRBJ1-1; TRBD1 agrees at 8 bases. V was pared by 4 bases and J by 5 bases, with 3 bases of the junction left unmatched. This CDR3 is 13 amino acids long. CDR1 is LGHNA and CDR2 is YNFKEQ in the germline V gene. The CDR3 region is CASSRQGRTEAFF. CDR3 nucleotide sequence: TGTGCCAGCAGCCGACAGGGGCGTACTGAAGCTTTCTTT.

The rearrangement joins TRBV27 to TRBJ1-5; 7 bases match TRBD1. This CDR3 contains 16 residues. V shed 0 bases, J shed 5 bases, and the junction held 7 bases outside the gene matches. The V gene's germline CDR1 is MNHEY and CDR2 SMNVEV (reference sequence). CDR3 residues: CASSLSPTGADQPQHF. The CDR3 nucleotides read TGTGCCAGCAGTTTATCTCCTACAGGGGCGGATCAGCCCCAGCATTTT.

This chain connects TRBV6-2 or TRBV6-3 to TRBJ1-1, with D possibly TRBD1 on 6 matching bases. The germline V gene has CDR1 MNHEY and CDR2 SVGEGT. The V end was cut by 4 bases, the J end by 4 bases, with 13 bases between. The CDR3 contains 14 residues. The DNA of the CDR3 is TGTGCCAGCAGTTCCCCTCAGGGGCGCACTGAAGCTTTCTTT. Protein product: CASSSPQGRTEAFF.

This clone has just one count. This chain uses TRBV28 with TRBJ2-1; the D gene is possibly TRBD1 (6 bases). The germline CDR1 and CDR2 sequences are MDHEN and SYDVKM. The CDR3 contains 12 residues. V was clipped by 6 bases and J by 7 bases, with 10 bases between them. CDR3 in amino acids: CASRTQGNEQFF. DNA of the CDR3: TGTGCCAGCAGAACACAGGGAAATGAGCAGTTCTTC.

A remark on this clone: The sample contains more than one DNA sequence encoding this CDR3. The chain uses TRBV27 and TRBJ1-1; D is uncertain. Trimming stripped 0 bases from V and 5 bases from J, with 7 bases between. Germline CDR1 reads MNHEY; CDR2 reads SMNVEV (reference sequence). This CDR3 is 13 amino acids long. CDR3 sequence reads: CASSLSRGTEAFF. CDR3 DNA sequence: TGTGCCAGCAGTTTATCTCGGGGAACTGAAGCTTTCTTT.

V is TRBV4-3 and J is TRBJ2-3; 7 bases line up with TRBD2. Trimming cost V 1 base and J 0 bases; bases outside gene matches: 4. Germline CDR1 is LGHNA and CDR2 is YSLEER. This CDR3 has 16 residues. The CDR3 loop reads CASSQGDYVSTDTQYF. For the CDR3, the DNA is TGCGCCAGCAGCCAAGGGGACTACGTGAGCACAGATACGCAGTATTTT.

This clone appeared a single time. The CDR3 region is CASSLGQVGYGYTF. The DNA of the CDR3 is TGCGCCAGCAGCTTGGGTCAGGTGGGCTATGGCTACACCTTC. The J gene is TRBJ1-2, the V gene TRBV5-1; no clear D. Deletions cut 0 bases from V and 4 bases from J, with 10 bases between. CDR3 length equals 14 residues. CDR1 is SGHRS, CDR2 YFSETQ, per germline.